The 17 T cell receptor beta chains in this list originate from one sample, sequenced in a study of PD-L1 blockade in urothelial cancer. Generated by immunoSEQ multiplex PCR, the TCRdb table keeps only in-frame clones and is missing some. The profile shows about 30,000 clones, approximately 90% of them singletons. The time point here: peripheral blood 6 weeks after treatment start. The sequenced sample was PBMCs, obtained around atezolizumab (anti-PD-L1) treatment. These receptors came from a man older than 75 with urothelial cancer.

The chain links TRBV19 to TRBJ2-2, with 7 nucleotides matching TRBD1. The CDR3 totals 17 residues. Looked up from germline, CDR1 is LNHDA and CDR2 is SQIVND (reference sequence). Trimming at V came to 5 bases and at J to 1 base, leaving 10 bases not matched to a gene. The CDR3 spells CASSPQGPPLNTGELFF. CDR3 nucleotides: TGTGCCAGTAGTCCACAGGGGCCTCCATTGAACACCGGGGAGCTGTTTTTT.

This clone was seen more than once but under ten times. The rearrangement uses TRBV5-1 and TRBJ1-2; D remains ambiguous. The CDR3 extends over 15 amino acids. The germline CDR1 and CDR2 sequences are SGHRS and YFSETQ. Trimming took off 1 base at V and 4 bases at J, with 14 bases between the two ends. The CDR3 nucleotides are TGCGCCAGCAGCTTGCCGGGTGAAAGTAGCTATGGCTACACCTTC. It codes for CASSLPGESSYGYTF.

The V and J genes are TRBV15 and TRBJ2-2; 7 bases fit TRBD1. The CDR3 loop spans 15 amino acids. J gave up 4 bases and V 3 bases, and 5 bases lay outside the gene matches. From germline, CDR1 is LNHNV and CDR2 YYDKDF (reference sequence). CDR3 residues: CATSREQGSTGELFF. CDR3 nucleotides: TGTGCCACCAGCAGGGAACAGGGGAGCACCGGGGAGCTGTTTTTT.

The V and J genes are TRBV6-1 and TRBJ1-2; weak D call: TRBD1 (5 bases). Germline values: CDR1 MNHNS, CDR2 SASEGT. CDR3 size: 16 residues. V was cut by 0 bases and J by 4 bases, with 15 bases left in between. CDR3 residues: CASSEAGEHRRYGYTF. The CDR3 DNA reads TGTGCCAGCAGTGAAGCCGGCGAACACAGGCGCTATGGCTACACCTTC.

The chain is built from TRBV28 and TRBJ2-7; the match to TRBD2 covers 10 bases. V was pared by 3 bases and J by 2 bases, with 16 bases of the junction left unmatched. The CDR3 has 19 residues. Germline assignment: CDR1 MDHEN and CDR2 SYDVKM. This CDR3 is CASSFPLGTASGSAYEQYF. CDR3 DNA sequence: TGTGCCAGCAGTTTCCCCCTGGGTACGGCTAGCGGGAGTGCCTACGAGCAGTACTTC. The whole variable domain, remainder taken from reference TRBV28 and TRBJ2-7, is DVKVTQSSRYLVKRTGEKVFLECVQDMDHENMFWYRQDPGLGLRLIYFSYDVKMKEKGDIPEGYSVSREKKERFSLILESASTNQTSMYLCASSFPLGTASGSAYEQYFGPGTRLTVT.

This chain connects TRBV5-1 to TRBJ2-1; 8 nucleotides agree with TRBD1. The CDR3 length is 14 residues. Germline V gives CDR1 SGHRS, CDR2 YFSETQ. Trimming removed 6 bases from V and 5 bases from J; junction bases left unmatched: 7. The CDR3 sequence is CASTEGTGNNEQFF. CDR3 coding DNA: TGCGCCAGCACTGAAGGGACAGGAAACAATGAGCAGTTCTTC.

The rearrangement joins TRBV27 to TRBJ2-7, with D perhaps TRBD2 (7 bases). CDR1 is MNHEY, CDR2 SMNVEV, per germline (reference sequence). This CDR3 comprises 15 residues. Deletions cut 0 bases from V and 2 bases from J, with 11 bases between. Here the CDR3 reads CASSLSLGGAYEQYF. In DNA, the CDR3 is TGTGCCAGCAGTTTATCTCTAGGGGGGGCCTACGAGCAGTACTTC.

The chain employs TRBV25-1 and TRBJ1-4; TRBD1 agrees at 7 bases. From germline, CDR1 is MGHDK and CDR2 SYGVNS. V lost 5 bases to trimming and J lost 7 bases; unmatched junction nucleotides: 10. The CDR3 spans 15 residues. Here the CDR3 reads CASSNGAGGIEKLFF. CDR3 DNA: TGTGCCAGCAGTAATGGGGCAGGGGGTATTGAAAAACTGTTTTTT.

The rearrangement joins TRBV4-1 to TRBJ2-7, with D unresolved. Germline-derived CDR1 and CDR2 are MGHRA and YSYEKL. The CDR3 totals 17 residues. The germline V and J ends were trimmed by 3 bases and 1 base, with 19 bases remaining between them. CDR3 protein: CASSQIDSESTSYEQYF. The CDR3 DNA follows: TGCGCCAGCAGCCAGATAGATTCTGAGTCCACTTCCTACGAGCAGTACTTC.

The chain links TRBV19 to TRBJ1-2, with D possibly matching TRBD1 (5 bases). Germline assignment: CDR1 LNHDA and CDR2 SQIVND (reference sequence). V was pared by 6 bases and J by 0 bases, with 17 bases between. The CDR3 runs 16 residues. The CDR3 loop reads CASRGPETDTNYGYTF. The CDR3, as DNA: TGTGCCAGTAGGGGGCCCGAAACGGATACTAACTATGGCTACACCTTC. The whole variable domain, filled in from reference TRBV19 and TRBJ1-2, reads DGGITQSPKYLFRKEGQNVTLSCEQNLNHDAMYWYRQDPGQGLRLIYYSQIVNDFQKGDIAEGYSVSREKKESFPLTVTSAQKNPTAFYLCASRGPETDTNYGYTFGSGTRLTVV.

V gene TRBV10-3 combines with J gene TRBJ2-1; weak D call: TRBD2 (5 bases). This CDR3 has 15 amino acids. The V gene lost 4 bases and the J gene lost 1 base, with 11 bases spanning the gap. Per the germline V gene, CDR1 is ENHRY and CDR2 is SYGVKD. The CDR3 is CAISVEEVSYNEQFF. The CDR3 DNA is TGTGCCATCAGTGTGGAGGAGGTATCCTACAATGAGCAGTTCTTC.

The chain employs TRBV6-1 and TRBJ1-5; 10 positions match TRBD1. The CDR3 extends over 16 amino acids. J was trimmed by 4 bases and V by 4 bases; bases with no gene match: 7. Germline V gives CDR1 MNHNS, CDR2 SASEGT. This CDR3 reads CASSAWDRGRNQPQHF. CDR3 nucleotide sequence: TGTGCCAGCAGTGCGTGGGACAGGGGAAGGAATCAGCCCCAGCATTTT.

V usage is TRBV19 and J usage is TRBJ2-5; D call uncertain. Germline lookup yields CDR1 LNHDA and CDR2 SQIVND (reference sequence). The V and J ends lost 9 bases and 4 bases respectively, with 9 bases between them. This CDR3 is 11 amino acids long. The CDR3 region has the DNA TGTGCCAGGGAGCCCGTAGAGACCCAGTACTTC. This encodes CAREPVETQYF. The whole variable domain, filled in from reference TRBV19 and TRBJ2-5, reads DGGITQSPKYLFRKEGQNVTLSCEQNLNHDAMYWYRQDPGQGLRLIYYSQIVNDFQKGDIAEGYSVSREKKESFPLTVTSAQKNPTAFYLCAREPVETQYFGPGTRLLVL.

The chain is built from TRBV21-1 and TRBJ2-1; the table gives TRBD2 as D, unverified against the DNA. TRBV21-1 corresponds to a pseudogene. CDR3 length equals 22 residues. The CDR3 nucleotides are TGTGCCAGCAGCAAAGGACCTTCGGGTAGCGGGAGGACCTATAGCTCCTACAATGAGCAGTTCTTC. Its protein product is CASSKGPSGSGRTYSSYNEQFF.

The chain couples TRBV25-1 to TRBJ1-3; 8 bases line up with TRBD1. The CDR3 covers 16 residues. Germline-derived CDR1 and CDR2 are MGHDK and SYGVNS. J lost 4 bases, V lost 6 bases, and 11 bases had no gene match. Here the CDR3 DNA reads TGTGCCAGCAGCCCGACAGGGGCGGCTTCCGGAAACACCATATATTTT. This encodes CASSPTGAASGNTIYF.

This clone was found a few times. The chain employs TRBV5-4 and TRBJ1-3, with a tentative D call TRBD1 (6 bases). Germline V gene lookup returns CDR1 SGHNT and CDR2 YYREEE (reference sequence). The length of the CDR3 is 15 residues. Trimming cost V 0 bases and J 2 bases, with 9 bases left between them. CDR3 in amino acids: CASSLDQGTGNTIYF. The CDR3 nucleotides are TGTGCCAGCAGCTTGGATCAGGGGACTGGAAACACCATATATTTT.

This rearrangement joins TRBV5-1 to TRBJ2-2; TRBD2 matches 12 bases. V lost 4 bases, J lost 3 bases, and 1 base stayed unmatched. CDR1 is SGHRS, CDR2 YFSETQ, per germline. This CDR3 region has 15 residues. Here the CDR3 reads CASSRLAGDTGELFF. In DNA form, the CDR3 reads TGCGCCAGCAGCAGACTAGCGGGAGACACCGGGGAGCTGTTTTTT.